Below are 8 T cell receptor beta chains sequenced from a single sample in a study of OX40 agonist ivuxolimab in advanced cancers. TCRdb's copy holds only in-frame clones and misses some; the assay was immunoSEQ multiplex PCR. The table lists tens of thousands of clones, about 87% of them singletons. Source: CD4+ or CD8+ T cells sorted from blood, taken in a trial of the OX40 agonist ivuxolimab. Source of these receptors: an adult with an advanced solid tumor such as melanoma, head and neck, liver or kidney cancer.

This chain connects TRBV5-1 to TRBJ2-5; TRBD2 might be the D (5 bases). The better agreement between TRBJ2-7 and the DNA end casts doubt on the J call. This CDR3 comprises 12 residues. CDR1 is SGHRS and CDR2 is YFSETQ in the germline V gene. The CDR3: CASSPGIYEQYF. The CDR3 coding sequence is TGCGCCAGCAGCCCGGGAATCTACGAGCAGTACTTC.

The rearrangement uses TRBV18 and TRBJ2-5, with a possible D match to TRBD2 (6 bases). CDR1 KGHSH and CDR2 LQKENI come from the germline V gene. Trimming pared 5 bases from V and 4 bases from J, leaving 11 bases between. The CDR3 runs to 13 residues. The CDR3 DNA sequence: TGTGCCAGCTCATCGGGACTTCGAGAGACCCAGTACTTC. This sequence encodes CASSSGLRETQYF.

This clone was recorded once. The chain is built from TRBV11-2 and TRBJ2-7; D uncertain. Germline-derived CDR1 and CDR2 are SGHAT and FQNNGV. V lost 0 bases and J 0 bases, leaving 9 bases between the germline ends. The length of the CDR3 is 15 residues. The CDR3 DNA reads as TGTGCCAGCAGCTTAGAGGTGGGTCCCTCCTACGAGCAGTACTTC. Translating gives CASSLEVGPSYEQYF.

This clone was picked up one time. This chain links TRBV29-1 with TRBJ2-5, with 10 bases fitting TRBD1. This CDR3 has 12 amino acids. Germline V gene sequence: CDR1 SQVTM, CDR2 ANQGSEA. The DNA for the CDR3 is TGCAGGGCCGGACAGGGGGGGGCGACCCAGTACTTC. It encodes CRAGQGGATQYF.

The rearrangement uses TRBV9 and TRBJ1-4, with TRBD1 identical over 7 bases. Germline V gene sequence: CDR1 SGDLS, CDR2 YYNGEE. V was clipped by 4 bases and J by 0 bases; unmatched bases: 9. This CDR3 spans 17 amino acids. The CDR3: CASSPRTGLPTNEKLFF. The CDR3 DNA reads as TGTGCCAGCAGCCCTCGGACAGGTCTACCAACTAATGAAAAACTGTTTTTT.

The CDR3 here is CASSLQGEGYTF. CDR3 in DNA: TGCGCCAGCAGCTTGCAGGGTGAGGGCTACACCTTC. The V and J genes are TRBV5-1 and TRBJ1-2; D may be TRBD1 (5 bases). CDR1 SGHRS and CDR2 YFSETQ come from the germline V gene. V was pared by 1 base and J by 8 bases, with 9 bases between. The CDR3 contains 12 residues.

The chain carries TRBV7-2 and TRBJ2-5; 11 bases map to TRBD2. Trimming removed 5 bases from V and 0 bases from J; junction bases left unmatched: 8. Germline V gene data show CDR1 as SGHTA and CDR2 as FQGNSA. The CDR3 is 17 amino acids. CDR3 bases: TGTGCCAGCAGCGTAACTAGCGGGAGCCGGTACCAAGAGACCCAGTACTTC. Translated: CASSVTSGSRYQETQYF.

The gene calls are TRBV2 and TRBJ2-1; D is possibly TRBD1 (6 bases). The germline V gene has CDR1 SNHLY and CDR2 FYNNEI. Trimming took off 6 bases at V and 4 bases at J, with 13 bases between the two ends. The CDR3 is 14 residues long. The CDR3, as DNA: TGTGCCAGCAGAGAACCCCAGGGGTACAATGAGCAGTTCTTC. Its protein is CASREPQGYNEQFF.